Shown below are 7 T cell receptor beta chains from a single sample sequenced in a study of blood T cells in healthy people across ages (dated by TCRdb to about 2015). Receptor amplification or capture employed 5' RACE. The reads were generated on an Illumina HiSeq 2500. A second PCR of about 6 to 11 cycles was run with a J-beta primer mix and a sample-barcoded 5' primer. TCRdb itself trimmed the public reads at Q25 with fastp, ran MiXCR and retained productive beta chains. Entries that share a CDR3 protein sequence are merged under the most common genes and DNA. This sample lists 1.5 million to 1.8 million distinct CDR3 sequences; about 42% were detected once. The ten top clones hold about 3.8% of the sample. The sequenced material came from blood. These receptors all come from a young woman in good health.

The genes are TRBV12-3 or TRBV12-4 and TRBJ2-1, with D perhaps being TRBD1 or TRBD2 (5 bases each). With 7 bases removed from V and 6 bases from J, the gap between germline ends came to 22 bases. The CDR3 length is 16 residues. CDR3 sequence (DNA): TGTGCCAGCACCTCCCTAGCAGGGCCCTACCCCAATGAGCAGTTCTTC. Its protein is CASTSLAGPYPNEQFF.

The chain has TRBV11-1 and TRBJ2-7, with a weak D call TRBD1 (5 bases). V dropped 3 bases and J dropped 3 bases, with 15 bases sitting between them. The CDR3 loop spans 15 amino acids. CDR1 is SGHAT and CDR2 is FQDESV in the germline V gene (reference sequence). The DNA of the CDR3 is TGTGCCAGCAGCTTCCTCGCCCGGACAAACTACGAGCAGTACTTC. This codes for CASSFLARTNYEQYF.

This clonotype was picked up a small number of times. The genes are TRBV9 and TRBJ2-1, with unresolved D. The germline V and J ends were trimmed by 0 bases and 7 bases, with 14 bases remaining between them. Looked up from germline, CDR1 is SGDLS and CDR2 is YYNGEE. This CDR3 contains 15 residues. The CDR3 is CASSVDMGFRNEQFF. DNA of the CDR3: TGTGCCAGCAGCGTAGATATGGGATTCCGAAATGAGCAGTTCTTC.

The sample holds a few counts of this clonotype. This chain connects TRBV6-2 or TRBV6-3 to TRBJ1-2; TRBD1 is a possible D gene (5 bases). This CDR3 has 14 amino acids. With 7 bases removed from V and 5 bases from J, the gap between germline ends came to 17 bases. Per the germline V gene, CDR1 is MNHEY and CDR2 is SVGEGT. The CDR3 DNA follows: TGTGCCAGCATTTCCCGGGGACGGCGATATGGCTACACCTTC. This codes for CASISRGRRYGYTF.

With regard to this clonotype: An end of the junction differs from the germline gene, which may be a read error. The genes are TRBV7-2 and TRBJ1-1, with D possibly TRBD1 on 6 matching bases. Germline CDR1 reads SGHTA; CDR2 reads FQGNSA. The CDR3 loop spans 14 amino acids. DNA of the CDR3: TGTGCCAACAGCCAACAATCAGGGGTCCCTGAAGCTTTCTTT. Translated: CANSQQSGVPEAFF.

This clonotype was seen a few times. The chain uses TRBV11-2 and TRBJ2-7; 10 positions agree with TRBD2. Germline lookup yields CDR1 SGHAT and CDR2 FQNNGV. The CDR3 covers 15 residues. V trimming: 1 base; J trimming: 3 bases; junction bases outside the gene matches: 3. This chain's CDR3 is CASSLASGRNYEQYF. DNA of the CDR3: TGTGCCAGCAGCTTAGCTAGCGGGAGAAACTACGAGCAGTACTTC.

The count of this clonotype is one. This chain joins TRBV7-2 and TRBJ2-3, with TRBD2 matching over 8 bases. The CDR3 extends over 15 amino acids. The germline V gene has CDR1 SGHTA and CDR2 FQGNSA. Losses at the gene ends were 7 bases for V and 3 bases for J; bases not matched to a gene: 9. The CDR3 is CASTGTRGVTDTQYF. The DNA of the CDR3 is TGTGCCAGCACAGGCACGCGGGGGGTTACAGATACGCAGTATTTT.